This T cell receptor beta chain is from a study of T cells after yellow fever vaccination. Study summary: Preparation of the low-cell-number fractions used SMART-Seq v4 Ultra Low Input.

TCRdb processed the 5' RACE reads anew with MiXCR; each CDR3 protein has one entry. This sample has 500,000 to 650,000 distinct CDR3 sequences, with approximately 12% found just once. The CDR3 covers 12 residues. The germline CDR1 and CDR2 sequences are SEHNR and FQNEAQ (reference sequence). V was trimmed by 2 bases and J by 11 bases, leaving 12 bases between them. The sample holds many counts of this clonotype. The chain is built from TRBV7-9 and TRBJ1-1; no clear D. The sample was PBMCs, taken on the day of the yellow fever booster vaccination. This TCR was recovered from a man aged 25-45 years who received the YFV17D yellow fever vaccine. In DNA, the CDR3 is TGTGCCAGCAGCTTAACCAGAGATTCGGCTTTCTTT. This codes for CASSLTRDSAFF.